The T cell receptor beta chain described here comes from a study of PD-1 blockade in classical Hodgkin lymphoma (dated by TCRdb to about 2020). With respect to the entire study: Nivolumab dosing was 3 mg/kg intravenously every 2 weeks, continuing until either disease progression or unacceptable toxicity. A peripheral blood immune signature of response to PD-1 blockade in classical Hodgkin lymphoma was defined using TCR beta sequencing and CyTOF.

CDR1 and CDR2, per the germline V gene, are SGHRS and YFSETQ. V is shortened by 2 bases, J by 0 bases, and the region joining them spans 14 bases. The CDR3 spans 16 residues, from the cysteine through the phenylalanine. Of all the DNA, just the CDR3 is kept, 48 bases in frame from base 1. Genomic DNA was extracted with the Qiagen DNeasy kit from unsorted PBMCs and from negatively selected CD4+ and CD8+ fractions. Amplification of TCR beta CDR3 regions was done by immunoSEQ multiplex PCR with primers that anneal to V and J segments. A synthetic immune receptor repertoire was used to minimize amplification bias, and any residual bias was removed computationally once sequencing was done. The source study handled its data this way. Custom Python scripts were used to quantify repertoire diversity as the Shannon entropy index. Unsorted, CD4+ and CD8+ repertoires were examined separately, except in combined analyses, for which CD4+ and CD8+ sequences were merged in silico. A clone was considered expanded if an increase in frequency of at least 2-fold after treatment relative to C1D1 was found, and a pseudocount of 0.5 was applied to clones undetected at baseline. Clones with 0 or 1 copy at C1D1 were classified as singleton clones, and clones with 2 or more copies were classified as non-singleton clones. Clones expanded in unsorted samples were assigned a CD4+, CD8+ or unknown annotation through matching of protein sequences in sorted samples from the same patient. Diversity changes from C1D1 to C4D1 were tested in paired samples using Wilcoxon tests. In TCRdb, the immuneACCESS table is reduced to in-frame sequences with V and J assigned. These tables do not hold every clone; where another copy was compared, an unresolved V gene accounts for under half, and the others remain unexplained. That table supplies the V and J calls and clone size; D and trimming were determined from the DNA. The sample data list approximately 73,000 clones, and 85% to 95% of these were observed just once. The ten largest clones add up to roughly 8% of the sample.

The sample's time point, from its label and the paper: cycle 1 day 1 (C1D1), immediately before nivolumab initiation. Every trial patient had relapsed after autologous stem cell transplantation, and cohorts A, B and C differed in prior brentuximab vedotin exposure. The trial cohort comprised some 60 patients with relapsed/refractory classical Hodgkin lymphoma whose best overall responses were complete response, partial response or progressive disease. Trial patients were treated with single-agent nivolumab in the multi-cohort phase II CheckMate 205 trial. An independent review committee assessed best overall response using the 2007 International Working Group response criteria. Trial PBMCs were collected just before the start of nivolumab (C1D1) and during therapy at cycle 2 day 1 and cycle 4 day 1. After peripheral blood was drawn into 8 mL Vacutainer Cell Preparation Tubes, PBMCs were isolated by centrifugation and then cryopreserved.

What the work shows at the level of the full study, not this receptor alone: The study covered only a single clinical trial cohort, and the causes of the repertoire differences, possibly disease activity or prior therapy, were still not defined. Baseline TCR diversity was reported as lower in newly diagnosed patients than in healthy donors, and lower still in relapsed/refractory patients. A significant rise by C4D1 was seen in CD4+ but not CD8+ TCR diversity (p=0.0027 vs p=0.16), with the rise being most apparent in complete responders (p=0.02). Trial patients achieving complete response had baseline diversity similar to newly diagnosed patients, whereas partial responders and progressors had significantly lower diversity. Lower diversity was observed in patients in whom nivolumab was started less than 1 year after ASCT, and these patients were excluded from later analyses so that confounding by immune reconstitution would be avoided.

In regard to this clone: The specificity of this receptor is unknown. Per-base quality was not reported, and no clone a single base away is much larger than it.

The sequenced sample was peripheral blood mononuclear cells (PBMCs), obtained at baseline. The receptor comes from a human donor with classical Hodgkin lymphoma. The chain is assembled from TRBV5-1 and TRBJ1-2; the D gene is possibly TRBD1, with 5 bases matching. CDR3 sequence: CASSFTEGRPNYGYTF. The nucleotides are TGCGCCAGCAGCTTTACCGAGGGGCGCCCTAACTATGGCTACACCTTC. With all but the CDR3 taken from the reference TRBV5-1 and TRBJ1-2 genes, the full variable domain is: KAGVTQTPRYLIKTRGQQVTLSCSPISGHRSVSWYQQTPGQGLQFLFEYFSETQRNKGNFPGRFSGRQFSNSRSEMNVSTLELGDSALYLCASSFTEGRPNYGYTFGSGTRLTVV.